This T cell receptor beta chain was profiled in a study of T-cell memory formation after mild COVID-19. Study results and caveats: A balance of CD4 and CD8 characterized clones contracting day 15 to 85, whereas later expanders leaned CD4+.

There are a few counts of this clonotype. As yet, its antigen is unknown. Trimming cost V 8 bases and J 3 bases, with 11 bases left between them. The CDR3 totals 12 residues. CDR1 and CDR2 (germline): MNHEY, SVGEGT. TCRdb re-analysed the 5' RACE reads in MiXCR, keeping a single row per CDR3 protein. The repertoire holds hundreds of thousands of distinct CDR3 sequences, with about a sixth as singletons. The chain has TRBV6-2 or TRBV6-3 and TRBJ2-7; D not certain. The sequencing sample was made of PBMCs or a T cell subset sorted from them (not recorded which). The TCR was taken from an adult woman who had mild COVID-19 (a few samples of this study predate the infection). Cell type and time point are not known. Here the CDR3 reads CASGPLVYEQYF. CDR3 coding DNA: TGTGCCAGCGGCCCCCTGGTCTACGAGCAGTACTTC.